This TCR beta chain was observed in a study of blood T cells in healthy people across ages. Study observations and caveats: It was found that TCR beta diversity correlated strongly with the percentage of naive T cells.

Alongside a J-beta primer mix, a sample-barcoded 5' primer served in a second PCR lasting about 7 to 11 cycles. TCRdb itself ran the 5' RACE reads through MiXCR, one entry per CDR3 protein. The top ten hold approximately 12% of the sample, which has 800,000 to 950,000 distinct CDR3 sequences, 36% seen once. The CDR3 is 14 residues long. As concerns this clonotype: Its antigen is still unknown. The germline gene is not matched at one end of the junction; a read error may be the cause.

This clonotype was obtained from a man between 18 and 35 years old in good health. The source material was blood. The chain combines TRBV12-3 or TRBV12-4 with TRBJ2-7; D gene unclear. The CDR3 DNA is TGTGCCAGCAGTTTAGGGGGAAGCTCCTACGGGCAGTACTTC. It is translated as CASSLGGSSYGQYF.